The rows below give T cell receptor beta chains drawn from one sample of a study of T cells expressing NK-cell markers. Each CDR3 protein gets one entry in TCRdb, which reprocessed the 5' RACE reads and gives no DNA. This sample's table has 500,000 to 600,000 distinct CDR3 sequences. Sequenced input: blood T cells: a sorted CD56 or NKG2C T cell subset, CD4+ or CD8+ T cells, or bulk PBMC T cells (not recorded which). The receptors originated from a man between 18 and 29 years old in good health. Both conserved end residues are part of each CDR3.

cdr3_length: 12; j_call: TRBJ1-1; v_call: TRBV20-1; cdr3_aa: CSGRFMGTEAFF
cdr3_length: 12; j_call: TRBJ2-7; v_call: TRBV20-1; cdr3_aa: CSAREHRYEQYF
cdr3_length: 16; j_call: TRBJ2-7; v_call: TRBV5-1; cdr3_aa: CASSQRGGSPSYEQYF
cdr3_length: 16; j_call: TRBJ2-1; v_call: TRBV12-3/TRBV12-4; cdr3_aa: CASSFFRTSGHNEQFF
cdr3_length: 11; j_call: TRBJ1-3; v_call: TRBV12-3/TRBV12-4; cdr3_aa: CASSSRDTIYF
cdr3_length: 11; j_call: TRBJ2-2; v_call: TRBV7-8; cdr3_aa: CASSPDGELFF
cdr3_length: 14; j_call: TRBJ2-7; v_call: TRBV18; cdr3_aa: CASSPGTGKYEQYF
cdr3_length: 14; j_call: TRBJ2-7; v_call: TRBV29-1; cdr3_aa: CSAGLAGDRYEQYF
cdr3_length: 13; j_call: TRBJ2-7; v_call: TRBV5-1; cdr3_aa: CASSSGGSQEQYF
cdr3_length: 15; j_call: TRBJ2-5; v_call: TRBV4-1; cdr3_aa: CASSQDGVGSETQYF
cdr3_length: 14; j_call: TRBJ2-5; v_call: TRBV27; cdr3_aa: CASSHRNRVETQYF
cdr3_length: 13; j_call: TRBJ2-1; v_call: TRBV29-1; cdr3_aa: CSHTPATYNEQFF
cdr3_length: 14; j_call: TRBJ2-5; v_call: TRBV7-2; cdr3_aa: CASGLWGVQETQYF
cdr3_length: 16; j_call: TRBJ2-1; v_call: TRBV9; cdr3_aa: CASSTTGTGVSNEQFF
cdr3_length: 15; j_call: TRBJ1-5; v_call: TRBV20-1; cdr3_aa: CSASSGQGGNQPQHF
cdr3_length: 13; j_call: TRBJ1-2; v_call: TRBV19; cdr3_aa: CASMWEGGYGYTF
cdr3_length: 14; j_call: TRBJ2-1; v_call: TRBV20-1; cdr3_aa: CSATSGRRDNEQFF
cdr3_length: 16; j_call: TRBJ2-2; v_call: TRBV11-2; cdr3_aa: CASSPLAGGPGGELFF
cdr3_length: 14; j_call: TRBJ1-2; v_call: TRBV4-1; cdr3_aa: CASSQDLLRSGYTF
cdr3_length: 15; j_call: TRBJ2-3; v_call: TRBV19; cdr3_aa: CASSPTGTPTDTQYF
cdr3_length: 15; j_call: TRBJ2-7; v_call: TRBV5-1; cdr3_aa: CASSLPTGSGREQYF
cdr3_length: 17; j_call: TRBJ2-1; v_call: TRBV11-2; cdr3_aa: CASSLSLLSGSRSEQFF
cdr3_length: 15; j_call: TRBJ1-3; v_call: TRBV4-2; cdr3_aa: CASSQVSGTGNTIYF
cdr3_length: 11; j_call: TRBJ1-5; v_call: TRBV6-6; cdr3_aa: CATARLGPQHF
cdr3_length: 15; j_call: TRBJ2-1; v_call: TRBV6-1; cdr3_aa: CASSRIAGHYNEQFF
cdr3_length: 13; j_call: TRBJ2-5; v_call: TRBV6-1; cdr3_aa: CASSGFLEETQYF
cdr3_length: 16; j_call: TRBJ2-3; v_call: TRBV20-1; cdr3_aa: CSAREQGRRTGDTQYF
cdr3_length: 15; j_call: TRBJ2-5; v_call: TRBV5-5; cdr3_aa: CASSLTRSGLETQYF
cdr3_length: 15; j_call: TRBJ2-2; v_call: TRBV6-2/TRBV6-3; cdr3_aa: CASSYPGANTGELFF
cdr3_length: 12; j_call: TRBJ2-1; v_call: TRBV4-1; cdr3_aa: CASSPGEVEQFF
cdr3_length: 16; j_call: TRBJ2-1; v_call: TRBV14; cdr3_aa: CASSQIPGLVNNEQFF
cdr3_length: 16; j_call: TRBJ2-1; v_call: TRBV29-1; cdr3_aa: CSVEKASGSNVNEQFF
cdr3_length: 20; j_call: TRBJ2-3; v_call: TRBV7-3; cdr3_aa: CASSLSSSSGRAGRTDTQYF
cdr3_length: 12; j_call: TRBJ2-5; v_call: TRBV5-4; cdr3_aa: CASSFSVETQYF
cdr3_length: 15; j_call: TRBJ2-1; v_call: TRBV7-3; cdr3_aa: CASSLNPGGTDEQFF
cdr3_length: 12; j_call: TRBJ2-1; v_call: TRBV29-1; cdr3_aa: CSARAGDNEQFF
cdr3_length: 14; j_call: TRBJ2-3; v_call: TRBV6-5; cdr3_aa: CASSYSAKDDTQYF
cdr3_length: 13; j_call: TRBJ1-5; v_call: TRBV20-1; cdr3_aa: CSARLQPDQPQHF
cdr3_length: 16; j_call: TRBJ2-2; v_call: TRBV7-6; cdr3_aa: CASSSYSPAFPGELFF
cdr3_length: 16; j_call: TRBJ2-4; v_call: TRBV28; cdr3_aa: CASSRAGGPFWIIQYF
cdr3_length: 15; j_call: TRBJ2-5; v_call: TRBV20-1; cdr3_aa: CSASEAPTDQETQYF
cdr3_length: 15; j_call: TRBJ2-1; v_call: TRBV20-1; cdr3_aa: CSATTLAGGGNEQFF
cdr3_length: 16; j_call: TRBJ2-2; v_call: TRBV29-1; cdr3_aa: CSVAAPGTGGPGELFF
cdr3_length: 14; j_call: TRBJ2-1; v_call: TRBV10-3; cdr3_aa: CAISESISVNEQFF
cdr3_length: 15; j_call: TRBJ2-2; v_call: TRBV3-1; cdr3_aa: CASSQSRGLTGELFF
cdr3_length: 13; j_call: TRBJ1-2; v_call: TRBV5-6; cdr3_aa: CASSFRATGNYTF
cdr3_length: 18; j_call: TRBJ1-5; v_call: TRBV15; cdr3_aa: CATSRDDRLGWSNQPQHF